These 4 T cell receptor beta chains were sequenced from one sample in a study of Graves' ophthalmopathy and Graves' hyperthyroidism. RNA transcripts were the template, and TCR beta CDR3 regions were amplified from them. HTBI-primed first-round RT-PCR preceded second-round multiplex PCR. One entry per CDR3 protein, called by TCRdb with MiXCR from the multiplex PCR reads. The repertoire holds hundreds of thousands of distinct CDR3 sequences, with roughly 21% as singletons. Sequencing input: peripheral blood. The receptors were sampled from a woman aged 18-29 years with stable Graves' hyperthyroidism.

This clonotype appeared many times. V gene TRBV6-1 combines with J gene TRBJ1-5, with D uncertain. The V end was cut by 0 bases, the J end by 0 bases, with 6 bases between. From germline, CDR1 is MNHNS and CDR2 SASEGT. The CDR3 is made up of 15 amino acids. CDR3 region: CASSEADYSNQPQHF. For the CDR3, the DNA is TGTGCCAGCAGTGAAGCGGATTATAGCAATCAGCCCCAGCATTTT.

This clonotype was counted at least ten times. The CDR3 DNA reads TGTGCCAGCAGCGTAGGAGGGGGCGATGAGACCCAGTACTTC. Protein: CASSVGGGDETQYF. The chain recombines TRBV9 with TRBJ2-5, with 7 bases fitting TRBD1. Germline V gene data show CDR1 as SGDLS and CDR2 as YYNGEE. The ends lost 0 bases at V and 5 bases at J; junction bases unmatched: 4. There are 14 residues in the CDR3.

This clonotype was seen ten or more times. The genes are TRBV19 and TRBJ2-7; D perhaps matches TRBD1 (7 bases). The CDR3 is 14 amino acids. The V end lost 4 bases, the J end lost 4 bases, and 14 bases lay between the germline ends. The V gene's germline CDR1 is LNHDA and CDR2 SQIVND (reference sequence). CDR3 sequence reads: CASSTQGGSYEQYF. The CDR3 DNA is TGTGCCAGTAGTACTCAGGGGGGATCATACGAGCAGTACTTC.

This clonotype was seen repeatedly, ten times or more. The V gene is TRBV6-1, the J gene TRBJ2-2; D unresolved. The CDR3 spans 13 residues. CDR1 is MNHNS, CDR2 SASEGT, per germline. Trimming removed 1 base at V and 5 bases at J, with 5 bases between. The chain's CDR3 is CASSEGETGELFF. DNA for the CDR3: TGTGCCAGCAGTGAAGGCGAAACCGGGGAGCTGTTTTTT.